This TCR beta chain was recorded in a study of T cells in Graves' hyperthyroidism and ophthalmopathy. The wider study: Blood from the periphery was taken at initial diagnosis, before any treatment.

V lost 4 bases and J lost 5; bases outside the gene matches: 10. The CDR3 length is 14 residues. CDR1 and CDR2 (germline): DFQATT, SNEGSKA (reference sequence). TCR beta CDR3 regions were amplified from RNA. The TCR CDR3 first-round RT-PCR relied on the HTBI primer set. From the multiplex PCR reads, TCRdb called clonotypes with MiXCR, one entry per CDR3 protein. The table includes approximately 700,000 distinct CDR3 sequences, 16% detected once. The study, taken as a whole, reports: Ophthalmopathy got predicted by the model a median about six months before its onset. The blood repertoire included most of the expanded thyroid clonotypes above 0.001.

Many counts were recorded for this clonotype. Antigen: not known. Sequencing input: blood. The chain couples TRBV20-1 to TRBJ2-7; 8 nucleotides match TRBD2. This sequence originates from a man aged 18 to 35 with Graves' hyperthyroidism. As DNA, the CDR3 is TGCAGTGCTACCCCGAGCGGGAGAGGCCACGAGCAGTACTTC. Translation gives CSATPSGRGHEQYF.